This T cell receptor beta chain originates from a study of blood T cells in healthy people across ages. Deletions cut 3 bases from V and 6 bases from J, with 13 bases between. The CDR3 loop spans 14 amino acids. The germline V gene encodes CDR1 LGHNA and CDR2 YNFKEQ. This clonotype was seen ten or more times. Sample-barcoded 5' priming and a J-beta primer mix drove a second PCR of roughly 6 to 12 cycles. Each CDR3 protein gets one entry after TCRdb re-called the 5' RACE reads with MiXCR. The sample holds around 650,000 distinct CDR3 sequences; approximately 40% are singletons and the top ten take 25% to 30%.

The TCR comes from a man older than 75 in good health. This chain connects TRBV4-2 to TRBJ2-3; the D is unclear. Sample: blood. CDR3 DNA sequence: TGTGCCAGCAGCCACCTAGGACGCGTGGATACGCAGTATTTT. This gives the protein CASSHLGRVDTQYF.